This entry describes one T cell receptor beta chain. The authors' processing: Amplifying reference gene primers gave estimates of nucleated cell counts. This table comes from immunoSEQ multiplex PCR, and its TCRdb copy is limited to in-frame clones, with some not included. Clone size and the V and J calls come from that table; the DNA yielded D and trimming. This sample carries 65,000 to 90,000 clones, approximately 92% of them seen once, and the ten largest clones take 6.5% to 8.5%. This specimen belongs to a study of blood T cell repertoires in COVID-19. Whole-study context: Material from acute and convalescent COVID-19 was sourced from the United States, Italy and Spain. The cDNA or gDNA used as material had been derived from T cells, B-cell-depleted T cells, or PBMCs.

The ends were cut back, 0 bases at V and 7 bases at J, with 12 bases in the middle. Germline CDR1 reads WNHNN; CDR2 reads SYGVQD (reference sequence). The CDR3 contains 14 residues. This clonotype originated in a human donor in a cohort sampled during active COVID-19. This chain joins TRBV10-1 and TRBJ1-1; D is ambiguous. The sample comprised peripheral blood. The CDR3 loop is CASSESGQRVEAFF. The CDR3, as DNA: TGCGCCAGCAGTGAGTCAGGCCAGCGGGTTGAAGCTTTCTTT.